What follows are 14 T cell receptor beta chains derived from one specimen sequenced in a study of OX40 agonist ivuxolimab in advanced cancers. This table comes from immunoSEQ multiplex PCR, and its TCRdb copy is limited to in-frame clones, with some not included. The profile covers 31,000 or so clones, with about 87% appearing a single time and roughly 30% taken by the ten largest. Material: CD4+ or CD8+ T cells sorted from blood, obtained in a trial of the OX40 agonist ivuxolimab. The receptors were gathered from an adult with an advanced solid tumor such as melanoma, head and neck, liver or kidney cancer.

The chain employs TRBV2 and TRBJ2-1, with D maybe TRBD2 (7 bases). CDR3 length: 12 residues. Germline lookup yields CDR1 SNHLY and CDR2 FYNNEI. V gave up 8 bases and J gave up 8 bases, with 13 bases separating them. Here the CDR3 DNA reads TGTGCCAGCCGGGGGGCTGTGGATGAGCAGTTCTTC. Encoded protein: CASRGAVDEQFF.

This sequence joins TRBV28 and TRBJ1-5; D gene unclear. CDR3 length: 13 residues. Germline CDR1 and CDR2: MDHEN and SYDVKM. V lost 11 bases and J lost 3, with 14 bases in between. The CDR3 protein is CASGVGTNQPQHF. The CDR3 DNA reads TGTGCCTCCGGGGTGGGAACCAATCAGCCCCAGCATTTT.

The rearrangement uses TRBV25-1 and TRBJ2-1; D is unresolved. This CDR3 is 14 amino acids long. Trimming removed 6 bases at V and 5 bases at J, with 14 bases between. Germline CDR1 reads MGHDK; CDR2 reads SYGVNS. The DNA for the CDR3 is TGTGCCAGCAGATCCTACGACAAGGACAATGAGCAGTTCTTC. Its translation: CASRSYDKDNEQFF.

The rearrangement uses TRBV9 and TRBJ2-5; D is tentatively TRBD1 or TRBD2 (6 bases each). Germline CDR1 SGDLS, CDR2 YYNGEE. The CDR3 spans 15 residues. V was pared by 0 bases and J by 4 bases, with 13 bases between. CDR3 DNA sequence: TGTGCCAGCAGCGTAGAGGGGGGCAGGGCAGAGACCCAGTACTTC. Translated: CASSVEGGRAETQYF.

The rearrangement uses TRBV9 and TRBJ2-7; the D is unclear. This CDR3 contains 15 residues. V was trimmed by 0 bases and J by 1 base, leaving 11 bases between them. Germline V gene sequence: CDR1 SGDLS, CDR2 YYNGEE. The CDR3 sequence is CASSVGDLGSYEQYF. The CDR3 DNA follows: TGTGCCAGCAGCGTAGGCGACCTTGGTTCCTACGAGCAGTACTTC.

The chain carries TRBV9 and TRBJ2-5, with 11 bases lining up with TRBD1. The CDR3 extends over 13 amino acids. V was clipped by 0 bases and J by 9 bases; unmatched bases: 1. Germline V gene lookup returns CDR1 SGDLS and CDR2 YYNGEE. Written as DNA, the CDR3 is TGTGCCAGCAGCGTAGTGGGACAGGGGGCCCAGTACTTC. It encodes CASSVVGQGAQYF.

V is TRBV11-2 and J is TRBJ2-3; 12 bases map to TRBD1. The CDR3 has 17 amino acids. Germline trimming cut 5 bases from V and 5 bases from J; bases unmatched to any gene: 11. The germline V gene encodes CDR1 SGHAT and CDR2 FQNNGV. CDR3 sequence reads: CASSPAHGTGGRDTQYF. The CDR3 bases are TGTGCCAGCAGCCCGGCCCACGGGACAGGGGGCAGAGATACGCAGTATTTT. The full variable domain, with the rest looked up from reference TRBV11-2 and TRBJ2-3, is EAGVAQSPRYKIIEKRQSVAFWCNPISGHATLYWYQQILGQGPKLLIQFQNNGVVDDSQLPKDRFSAERLKGVDSTLKIQPAKLEDSAVYLCASSPAHGTGGRDTQYFGPGTRLTVL.

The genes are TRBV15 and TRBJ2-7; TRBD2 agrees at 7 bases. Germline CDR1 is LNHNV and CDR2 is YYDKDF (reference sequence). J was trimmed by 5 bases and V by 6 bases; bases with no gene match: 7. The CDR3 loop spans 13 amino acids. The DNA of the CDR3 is TGTGCCACCAGGGGAGGGTTGGGGGACGAGCAGTACTTC. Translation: CATRGGLGDEQYF.

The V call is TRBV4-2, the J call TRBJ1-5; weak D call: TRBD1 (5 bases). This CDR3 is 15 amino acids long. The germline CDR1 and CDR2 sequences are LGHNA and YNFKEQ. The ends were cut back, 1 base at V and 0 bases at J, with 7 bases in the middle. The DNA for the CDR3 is TGTGCCAGCAGCCAAGGGACATATAGCAATCAGCCCCAGCATTTT. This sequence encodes CASSQGTYSNQPQHF.

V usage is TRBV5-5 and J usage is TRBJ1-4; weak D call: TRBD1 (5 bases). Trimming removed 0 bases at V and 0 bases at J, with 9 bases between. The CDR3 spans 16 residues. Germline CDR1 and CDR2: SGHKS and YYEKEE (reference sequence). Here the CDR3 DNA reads TGTGCCAGCAGCTTGGACAGGCCGACAACTAATGAAAAACTGTTTTTT. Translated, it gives CASSLDRPTTNEKLFF.

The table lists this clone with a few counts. The CDR3 here is CASSPNTGELFF. CDR3 sequence (DNA): TGTGCCAGCAGCCCGAACACCGGGGAGCTGTTTTTT. The chain employs TRBV7-9 and TRBJ2-2; D is undetermined. The CDR3 length is 12 residues. The germline V and J ends were trimmed by 5 bases and 0 bases, with 1 base remaining between them. Germline CDR1 SEHNR, CDR2 FQNEAQ (reference sequence).

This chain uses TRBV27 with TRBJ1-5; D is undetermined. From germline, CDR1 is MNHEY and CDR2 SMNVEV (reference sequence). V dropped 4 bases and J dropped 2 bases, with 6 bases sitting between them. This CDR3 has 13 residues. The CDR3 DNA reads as TGTGCCAGCAGTTATGGGGGCAATCAGCCCCAGCATTTT. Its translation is CASSYGGNQPQHF.

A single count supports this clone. In DNA, the CDR3 is TGTGCCAGCAGTTTATCCCCAGGGTGGAACACTGAAGCTTTCTTT. Its translation: CASSLSPGWNTEAFF. The chain employs TRBV27 and TRBJ1-1; a possible D gene is TRBD1 (5 bases). The germline V and J ends were trimmed by 0 bases and 1 base, with 9 bases remaining between them. Germline-derived CDR1 and CDR2 are MNHEY and SMNVEV (reference sequence). The CDR3 is made up of 15 amino acids.

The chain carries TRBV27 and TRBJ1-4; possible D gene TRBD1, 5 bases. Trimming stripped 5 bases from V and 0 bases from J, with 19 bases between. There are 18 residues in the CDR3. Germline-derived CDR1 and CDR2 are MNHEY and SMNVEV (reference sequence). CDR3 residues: CASSPVGGADPTNEKLFF. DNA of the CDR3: TGTGCCAGCAGTCCCGTAGGCGGGGCAGACCCAACTAATGAAAAACTGTTTTTT.